These 31 T cell receptor beta chains share one sample of origin, sequenced in a study of identical twins. Each CDR3 protein is one row after TCRdb ran MiXCR on the 5' RACE reads. The sample lists around 1.7 million distinct CDR3 sequences, around 29% occurring once. Material for sequencing was cord blood. These receptors all stem from a newborn girl in good health.

This clonotype was observed at least ten times. This rearrangement joins TRBV12-3 or TRBV12-4 to TRBJ2-7; D call uncertain. Trimming left V 1 base short and J 4 bases short, with 5 bases between. CDR3 size: 12 residues. The CDR3 sequence is CASSLDQYEQYF. The CDR3 nucleotides read TGTGCCAGCAGTTTAGACCAATACGAGCAGTACTTC.

The chain combines TRBV7-2 with TRBJ2-1; no clear D gene. The assigned J gene may be wrong: the sequence end matches TRBJ2-7 better. The CDR3 covers 16 residues. The V gene's germline CDR1 is SGHTA and CDR2 FQGNSA. The CDR3 is CASSLTRAFSYNEQYF. The CDR3 DNA reads TGTGCCAGCAGCCTCACCCGGGCGTTCTCCTACAATGAGCAGTACTTC.

This chain connects TRBV7-9 to TRBJ1-1; a possible D gene is TRBD1 (5 bases). This CDR3 spans 16 amino acids. Germline CDR1 SEHNR, CDR2 FQNEAQ (reference sequence). V dropped 2 bases and J dropped 0 bases, with 13 bases sitting between them. CDR3 DNA sequence: TGTGCCAGCAGCTTACGAGGAAGGGGACTGAACACTGAAGCTTTCTTT. Residues: CASSLRGRGLNTEAFF.

The gene calls are TRBV11-2 and TRBJ2-4, with D perhaps assigned TRBD1 or TRBD2 (5 bases each). The CDR3 loop spans 12 amino acids. Germline V CDR1 and CDR2: SGHAT, FQNNGV. Trimming left V 3 bases short and J 9 bases short, with 9 bases between. Here the CDR3 DNA reads TGTGCCAGCAGCTTTCAGGGACCCATTCAGTACTTC. Protein sequence: CASSFQGPIQYF.

The V gene is TRBV6-6, the J gene TRBJ1-3; 7 nucleotides match TRBD1. CDR1 and CDR2 (germline): MNHNY, SVGAGI (reference sequence). V lost 8 bases and J lost 1; bases outside the gene matches: 5. The CDR3 is 14 amino acids. CDR3 amino acids: CASQGGVSGNTIYF. Here the CDR3 DNA reads TGTGCCAGCCAGGGGGGTGTTTCTGGAAACACCATATATTTT.

This clonotype was counted at least ten times. The rearrangement uses TRBV29-1 and TRBJ2-1, with 9 bases fitting TRBD2. Germline loops: CDR1 SQVTM, CDR2 ANQGSEA. This CDR3 is built from 13 residues. V lost 6 bases, J lost 2 bases, and 2 bases stayed unmatched. CDR3 bases: TGCAGCGTCTCTAGCGGGGCCTACAATGAGCAGTTCTTC. This sequence encodes CSVSSGAYNEQFF.

This clonotype was detected a few times. The chain recombines TRBV20-1 with TRBJ1-4; unclear D gene. The length of the CDR3 is 13 residues. V was trimmed by 5 bases and J by 11 bases, leaving 18 bases between them. Per germline, CDR1 DFQATT and CDR2 SNEGSKA (reference sequence). CDR3 nucleotides: TGCAGTGCTCCAGTCCCTGCGGTGACCAAACTGTTTTTT. This codes for CSAPVPAVTKLFF.

On this clonotype: Just one base apart from a much larger clone, this may be a read error. The chain carries TRBV29-1 and TRBJ2-6, with D maybe TRBD1 (6 bases). There are 14 residues in the CDR3. Germline V gene sequence: CDR1 SQVTM, CDR2 ANQGSEA. The CDR3 bases are TGCAGCGCCTTCACAGGGTCTGGGGCCAACGCCCTGACTTTC. Encoded protein: CSAFTGSGANALTF.

The V and J genes are TRBV20-1 and TRBJ2-5; unclear D gene. V lost 5 bases, J lost 1 base, and 11 bases lay in between. This CDR3 is 13 amino acids long. Per germline, CDR1 DFQATT and CDR2 SNEGSKA (reference sequence). The CDR3 DNA follows: TGCAGTGCTGGCCCCAGGTCCCAAGAGACCCAGTACTTC. Translated, it gives CSAGPRSQETQYF.

This clonotype has just a few counts. V is TRBV5-1 and J is TRBJ1-2; maybe TRBD1 (5 bases). CDR3 size: 16 residues. Looked up from germline, CDR1 is SGHRS and CDR2 is YFSETQ. V was pared by 0 bases and J by 2 bases, with 14 bases between. The CDR3, as DNA: TGCGCCAGCAGCTTGGTCGGGGGAGCGATGAACTATGGCTACACCTTC. It translates to CASSLVGGAMNYGYTF.

The V and J genes are TRBV20-1 and TRBJ2-2; D remains ambiguous. Per the germline V gene, CDR1 is DFQATT and CDR2 is SNEGSKA (reference sequence). Trimming pared 5 bases from V and 7 bases from J, leaving 8 bases between. The CDR3 is 11 amino acids. CDR3 amino acids: CSAGAGGELFF. In nucleotides, the CDR3 is TGCAGTGCTGGAGCCGGCGGGGAGCTGTTTTTT.

This clonotype was counted only a few times. Here the CDR3 DNA reads TGTGCCAGCCATCCTCCCCTAGCGGGAGATTACAATGAGCAGTTCTTC. This encodes CASHPPLAGDYNEQFF. The J gene is TRBJ2-1, the V gene TRBV28, with 10 bases aligning to TRBD2. The ends lost 8 bases at V and 4 bases at J; junction bases unmatched: 11. CDR3 length: 16 amino acids. The V gene's germline CDR1 is MDHEN and CDR2 SYDVKM.

The V call is TRBV20-1, the J call TRBJ2-5; no clear D gene. The V end was cut by 2 bases, the J end by 11 bases, with 15 bases between. The germline V gene has CDR1 DFQATT and CDR2 SNEGSKA (reference sequence). The CDR3 has 12 amino acids. The CDR3 bases are TGCAGTGCTAGACCACCCAGGCGCGTGCAGTACTTC. Translation gives CSARPPRRVQYF.

The chain uses TRBV20-1 and TRBJ1-2, with D perhaps TRBD1 (5 bases). Trimming removed 0 bases from V and 3 bases from J, with 11 bases in between. The CDR3 length is 14 residues. CDR1 and CDR2 from the germline V gene are DFQATT and SNEGSKA (reference sequence). The CDR3 bases are TGCAGTGCTAGAGATTTCGGGGGGGACTATGGCTACACCTTC. Translation: CSARDFGGDYGYTF.

Many counts were recorded for this clonotype. The chain couples TRBV6-6 to TRBJ2-1; no definite D call. The CDR3 length is 16 residues. Germline V CDR1 and CDR2: MNHNY, SVGAGI (reference sequence). V lost 0 bases and J lost 4, with 13 bases in between. The CDR3 is CASSYSTGNGYNEQFF. CDR3 in DNA: TGTGCCAGCAGTTACTCGACGGGTAATGGTTACAATGAGCAGTTCTTC.

The chain combines TRBV28 with TRBJ2-7, with 7 bases lining up with TRBD1. The CDR3 contains 14 residues. Germline V gene sequence: CDR1 MDHEN, CDR2 SYDVKM. V shed 5 bases, J shed 10 bases, and the junction held 14 bases outside the gene matches. CDR3 sequence: CASSLTGSQNTQYF. DNA of the CDR3: TGTGCCAGCAGTCTGACAGGGTCCCAAAACACTCAGTACTTC.

The genes are TRBV24-1 and TRBJ2-7, with 7 bases lining up with TRBD1. The V gene's germline CDR1 is KGHDR and CDR2 SFDVKD. Trimming removed 2 bases from V and 4 bases from J; junction bases left unmatched: 4. The CDR3 runs to 14 residues. The CDR3 here is CATSDSGQTYEQYF. DNA for the CDR3: TGTGCCACCAGTGATTCGGGACAGACTTACGAGCAGTACTTC.

This clonotype was seen a few times. The gene calls are TRBV2 and TRBJ2-5, with 7 bases fitting TRBD2. This CDR3 contains 15 residues. J was trimmed by 5 bases and V by 2 bases; bases with no gene match: 8. The germline gives CDR1 SNHLY, CDR2 FYNNEI. CDR3 coding DNA: TGTGCCAGCAGTGAACCCCGCGGGGGTTCGGAGACCCAGTACTTC. Translated, it gives CASSEPRGGSETQYF.

This chain links TRBV9 with TRBJ1-3; 10 bases line up with TRBD1. Trimming at V came to 3 bases and at J to 0 bases, leaving 6 bases not matched to a gene. The germline V gene has CDR1 SGDLS and CDR2 YYNGEE. CDR3 size: 17 residues. In DNA, the CDR3 is TGTGCCAGCAGCGGGACAGGGGGAGCGGGCTCTGGAAACACCATATATTTT. This sequence encodes CASSGTGGAGSGNTIYF.

The chain joins TRBV20-1 to TRBJ1-1; D ambiguous. CDR1 is DFQATT and CDR2 is SNEGSKA in the germline V gene (reference sequence). Trimming pared 8 bases from V and 0 bases from J, leaving 4 bases between. The CDR3 totals 10 residues. The CDR3 is CSSVNTEAFF. The CDR3 DNA sequence: TGCAGTTCGGTGAACACTGAAGCTTTCTTT.

This clonotype was found a few times. This chain links TRBV9 with TRBJ2-3; the match to TRBD2 covers 8 bases. CDR1 is SGDLS and CDR2 is YYNGEE in the germline V gene. The CDR3 is 16 residues long. The V and J ends lost 0 bases and 5 bases, in that order; junction bases with no gene match: 8. The CDR3 loop reads CASSVAGGAGGDTQYF. The CDR3 nucleotides read TGTGCCAGCAGCGTAGCCGGGGGGGCCGGTGGAGATACGCAGTATTTT.

This clonotype was detected only a few times. V and J are TRBV12-3 or TRBV12-4 and TRBJ2-4; 13 nucleotides line up with TRBD2. The J call could be wrong; TRBJ2-7 is a better fit for the DNA end. The CDR3 sequence is 16 residues long. In DNA, the CDR3 is TGTGCCAGCAGCCCAAGCCGGACTAGCGGGAGCCACGAGCAGTACTTC. Its protein is CASSPSRTSGSHEQYF.

Regarding this clonotype: The germline gene is not matched at one end of the junction; a read error may be the cause. The rearrangement links TRBV27 to TRBJ1-1; TRBD1 agrees at 7 bases. Germline V gene lookup returns CDR1 MNHEY and CDR2 SMNVEV (reference sequence). CDR3 size: 17 residues. CDR3 protein: CASSSPTRQGANTKAFF. The CDR3 DNA reads TGTGCCAGCAGTTCCCCTACTCGACAGGGAGCGAACACTAAAGCTTTCTTT.

This clonotype was counted a few times. The chain is built from TRBV15 and TRBJ2-7; no clear D gene. This CDR3 spans 13 amino acids. Per germline, CDR1 LNHNV and CDR2 YYDKDF (reference sequence). With 0 bases removed from V and 3 bases from J, the gap between germline ends came to 6 bases. CDR3: CATSRDTYYEQYF. As DNA, the CDR3 is TGTGCCACCAGCAGAGACACTTACTACGAGCAGTACTTC.

A word on this clonotype: The junction departs from the called germline gene at one end, perhaps through a read error. This rearrangement joins TRBV24-1 to TRBJ1-2, with 7 bases aligning to TRBD1. The CDR3 loop spans 15 amino acids. CDR1 and CDR2 (germline): KGHDR, SFDVKD. The CDR3 here is CAASDLRGPNYGYTF. The CDR3 DNA sequence: TGTGCCGCCAGTGATTTAAGGGGGCCAAACTATGGCTACACCTTC.

This chain links TRBV9 with TRBJ2-7, with 7 bases fitting TRBD1. V gave up 0 bases and J gave up 7 bases; unmatched junction bases: 7. Germline assignment: CDR1 SGDLS and CDR2 YYNGEE. The CDR3 is 14 residues long. The CDR3 here is CASSVGQGVREQYF. In DNA form, the CDR3 reads TGTGCCAGCAGCGTAGGTCAGGGGGTGAGGGAGCAGTACTTC.

A few counts support this clonotype. Compared with germline, one end of the junction differs, possibly owing to a read error. V gene TRBV20-1 combines with J gene TRBJ2-7, with TRBD2 matching 8 bases. There are 13 residues in the CDR3. Germline loops: CDR1 DFQATT, CDR2 SNEGSKA (reference sequence). Here the CDR3 DNA reads TGCAGTGCTCGCAAGCGGGAGCGTTACGATCAGTACTTC. This encodes CSARKRERYDQYF.

The chain's CDR3 is CASSPRWGHTF. The CDR3 DNA sequence: TGTGCCAGCAGCCCGCGGTGGGGGCACACCTTC. J is TRBJ1-2 and V is TRBV28; a weak D match, TRBD1 (6 bases). Trimming removed 6 bases at V and 12 bases at J, with 14 bases between. The CDR3 has 11 amino acids. CDR1 MDHEN and CDR2 SYDVKM come from the germline V gene.

The V call is TRBV27, the J call TRBJ2-3; TRBD2 is a possible D gene (6 bases). The CDR3 is 17 residues long. Trimming shortened V by 4 bases and J by 5 bases, and 22 bases separated the two germline ends. Germline CDR1 MNHEY, CDR2 SMNVEV (reference sequence). The CDR3 protein is CASSSLLTSKLGDTQYF. CDR3 nucleotide sequence: TGTGCCAGCAGTTCGCTCCTAACTAGCAAGCTCGGAGATACGCAGTATTTT.

The chain joins TRBV4-2 to TRBJ1-2; D may be TRBD1 (5 bases). This CDR3 contains 14 residues. The ends were cut back, 1 base at V and 6 bases at J, with 12 bases in the middle. Germline CDR1 LGHNA, CDR2 YNFKEQ. For the CDR3, the DNA is TGTGCCAGCAGCCAAGTTGGGAGCAGGGATGGCTACACCTTC. Its protein is CASSQVGSRDGYTF.

The table lists this clonotype with a few counts. J is TRBJ2-5 and V is TRBV29-1; no clear D. The J call could be wrong; TRBJ2-7 is a better fit for the DNA end. The CDR3 has 11 amino acids. Germline lookup yields CDR1 SQVTM and CDR2 ANQGSEA. The chain's CDR3 is CSVEHGFEQYF. For the CDR3, the DNA is TGCAGCGTTGAACACGGGTTCGAGCAGTACTTC.